Listed below are T cell receptor beta chains from one sample, sequenced in a study of identical twins. From the 5' RACE reads, TCRdb called clonotypes with MiXCR, one entry per CDR3 protein. Among about 470,000 distinct CDR3 sequences listed, 24% were seen once. These data are also associated with another study on T cells expressing NK-cell markers.

Sequenced sample: CD4+ T cells sorted from blood. The receptor set was obtained from a woman between 18 and 30 years old in good health. Each CDR3 is given with its conserved first and last residue. D genes are given only for firm matches. Clone sizes are given selectively: once, few, many, or a class where the clone is expanded.

v_call	d_call	j_call	clone_size	cdr3_nt	cdr3_aa
TRBV4-1	TRBD1	TRBJ2-3	NA	TGCGCCAGCAACGCTAGACAGGGAGCTGGTGATACGCAGTATTTT	CASNARQGAGDTQYF
TRBV7-9	NA	TRBJ1-1	many	TGTGCCAGCAGCTTAGAAGGCAGAGGAACTGAAGCTTTCTTT	CASSLEGRGTEAFF
TRBV4-1	TRBD2	TRBJ2-3	few	TGCGCCAGCAGCCTTACGGGACTAGCGGGAGATACGCAGTATTTT	CASSLTGLAGDTQYF
TRBV6-5	TRBD1	TRBJ2-1	NA	TGTGCCAGCAGTTCATCCGGGACAGGCTACAATGAGCAGTTCTTC	CASSSSGTGYNEQFF
TRBV5-1	NA	TRBJ2-5	NA	TGCGCCAGCAGAACCGGGACGATAGAGACCCAGTACTTC	CASRTGTIETQYF
TRBV7-9	TRBD1	TRBJ1-1	NA	TGTGCCAGCAGGACGACAGGGGATGGGACGGAAGCTTTCTTT	CASRTTGDGTEAFF
TRBV11-2	NA	TRBJ2-6	NA	TGTGCCAGCAGCGAGGTCGGAGGGGGTTTCTCTGGGGCCAACGTCCTGACTTTC	CASSEVGGGFSGANVLTF
TRBV2	NA	TRBJ1-4	NA	TGTGCCAGCACCGGGGAAGAAGGTGAAAAACTGTTTTTT	CASTGEEGEKLFF
TRBV10-1	NA	TRBJ2-2	few	TGCGCCAGCAGTGAGCCAGGGGCCGGGGAGCTGTTTTTT	CASSEPGAGELFF
TRBV29-1	NA	TRBJ1-1	few	TGCAGCGTTGTGGGGATAGGTGAAGCTTTCTTT	CSVVGIGEAFF
TRBV18	NA	TRBJ2-7	NA	TGTGCCAGCTCACCGTTTAAGGACGAGCAGTACTTC	CASSPFKDEQYF
TRBV27	NA	TRBJ2-7	NA	TGTGCCAGCAAACTTCAGGGGTCGGCAACCTACGAGCAGTACTTC	CASKLQGSATYEQYF
TRBV5-1	TRBD2	TRBJ2-3	few	TGCGCCAGCAGCTTCCTAGCGGGAGAAGCAGATACGCAGTATTTT	CASSFLAGEADTQYF
TRBV4-2	NA	TRBJ2-2	few	TGTGCCAGCAGCCAGTCCGGGACCTCCTACGGGGAGCTGTTTTTT	CASSQSGTSYGELFF
TRBV4-1	NA	TRBJ2-1	NA	TGCGCCAGCAGCCAAGATAGGGCCCACAATGAGCAGTTCTTC	CASSQDRAHNEQFF
TRBV9	NA	TRBJ2-7	few	TGTGCCAGCAGCAACGGACCCTACGAGCAGTACTTC	CASSNGPYEQYF
TRBV19	TRBD1	TRBJ1-5	NA	TGTGCCAGTAGTATAAGGACAGGGGGCATTCAGCCCCAGCATTTT	CASSIRTGGIQPQHF
TRBV20-1	TRBD1	TRBJ1-1	few	TGCAGTGCTAGACATCGGACAGGGGGCCTCACTGAAGCTTTCTTT	CSARHRTGGLTEAFF
TRBV7-6	NA	TRBJ1-3	NA	TGTGCCAGCAGCTTAATTGGACGCCGAGCGGACACCATATATTTT	CASSLIGRRADTIYF
TRBV15	NA	TRBJ2-1	NA	TGTGCCACCAGCAGACCCGGGTCCCTGACCTACAATGAGCAGTTCTTC	CATSRPGSLTYNEQFF
TRBV7-9	NA	TRBJ2-3	few	TGTGCCAGCAGCCCACTAGTGTTATTGAGTCCAGATACGCAGTATTTT	CASSPLVLLSPDTQYF
TRBV10-3	NA	TRBJ2-1	NA	TGTGCCACCACGAGCAGTGGGCAGAACTTAAATGAGCAGTTCTTC	CATTSSGQNLNEQFF
TRBV9	NA	TRBJ2-1	NA	TGTGCCAGCAGCGTAGGTGTAGCGGTATACAATGAGCAGTTCTTC	CASSVGVAVYNEQFF
TRBV20-1	NA	TRBJ2-1	few	TGCAGTGCACGACAGTTCGATGAGCAGTTCTTC	CSARQFDEQFF
TRBV6-2/TRBV6-3	NA	TRBJ2-1	NA	TGTGCCAGCAGTTACGGCCCCAGGCAGTTCTTC	CASSYGPRQFF
TRBV30	NA	TRBJ1-2	few	TGTGCCTCGCCTATAGAGGCAGACTATGGCTACACCTTC	CASPIEADYGYTF
TRBV5-6	NA	TRBJ2-1	few	TGTGCCAGCAGCATCGCTGGGATCCTGGAGAATGAGCAGTTCTTC	CASSIAGILENEQFF
TRBV6-1	NA	TRBJ2-1	NA	TGTGCCAGCACCTCTCATGGGGGGCGTAATGAGCAGTTCTTC	CASTSHGGRNEQFF
TRBV3-1	TRBD2	TRBJ2-1	NA	TGTGCCTGCTGCCAGGCGTGGCTAGCGGGACCCGATCGACGTGAGCAGTTCTTC	CACCQAWLAGPDRREQFF
TRBV27	NA	TRBJ2-1	few	TGTGCCAGCAGTTCCCGTTCGTGGAGCTCCTACAATGAGCAGTTCTTC	CASSSRSWSSYNEQFF
TRBV6-2/TRBV6-3	NA	TRBJ2-7	NA	TGTGCCAGCAGTTACGCCTTATACGAGCAGTACTTC	CASSYALYEQYF
TRBV20-1	NA	TRBJ2-7	NA	TGCAGTGCTGTCAGGGGGGGCTACGAGCAGTACTTC	CSAVRGGYEQYF
TRBV9	NA	TRBJ2-1	NA	TGTGCCAGCAGCAACTGGGACGCACCTCAAGTGGATGAGCAGTTCTTC	CASSNWDAPQVDEQFF
TRBV5-5	NA	TRBJ2-7	few	TGTGCCAGCAGCACGACGAGCTCCTACGAGCAGTACTTC	CASSTTSSYEQYF
TRBV15	TRBD1	TRBJ1-4	NA	TGTGCCACCAGCAGCCGACAGGGTAATGAAAAACTGTTTTTT	CATSSRQGNEKLFF
TRBV6-1	NA	TRBJ1-2	NA	TGTGCCAGCAGTCAGGACAGAATGAGAGCTAACTATGGCTACACCTTC	CASSQDRMRANYGYTF
TRBV6-1	NA	TRBJ2-5	few	TGTGCCAGCAGTGAAGCTTTCGGGCTCTCCCGGGGCCAGTACTTC	CASSEAFGLSRGQYF
TRBV5-1	TRBD2	TRBJ2-3	few	TGCGCCAGCAGCCATAGACTAGCGGGGGTTTCAGATACGCAGTATTTT	CASSHRLAGVSDTQYF
TRBV20-1	NA	TRBJ1-2	NA	TGCAGTGCTAGAGATGTCTCCGGGGGAGTTGGCTACACCTTC	CSARDVSGGVGYTF
TRBV19	NA	TRBJ1-2	NA	TGTGCCAGTAGTACCTACGACAGATCCTATGGCTACACCTTC	CASSTYDRSYGYTF
TRBV4-3	NA	TRBJ1-6	NA	TGCGCCAGCAGCCAAGGGACAGAGGTTCGGTCACCCCTCCACTTT	CASSQGTEVRSPLHF
TRBV5-5	NA	TRBJ2-1	NA	TGTGCCAGCAGCTTAGGCTCGGGATATGGTTATGGCAATGAGCAGTTCTTC	CASSLGSGYGYGNEQFF
TRBV20-1	TRBD2	TRBJ2-1	NA	TGCAGTGCTACACCAAGGGGATTGGGGGGGTCCTACAATGAGCAGTTCTTC	CSATPRGLGGSYNEQFF
TRBV12-3/TRBV12-4	TRBD2	TRBJ2-1	NA	TGTACCATCAGTTTAGCGCGGGCACTAGCGGGAGGGCCCCACAATGAGCAGTTCTTC	CTISLARALAGGPHNEQFF